This T cell receptor beta chain was captured in a study of human T cells and chemical hapten exposure. Study information: All patients underwent weekly scalp dosing with diphenylcyclopropenone for the full roughly 25-week study.

Germline V gene data show CDR1 as SEHNR and CDR2 as FQNEAQ (reference sequence). This CDR3 spans 15 amino acids. V lost 4 bases and J 4 bases, leaving 14 bases between the germline ends. TCRdb called the RACE reads again in MiXCR, with one record for every CDR3 protein. The sample lists about 380,000 distinct CDR3 sequences, 6% to 7% occurring once. Specified time point: patch test 2, 6 weeks after DPC sensitization. Treatment noted: therapeutic diphenylcyclopropenone sensitization with weekly scalp DPC. Sample donors consisted of patients with alopecia, aged 18 to 70 years, who were suitable for DPC.

The sample was whole blood, taken in connection with sensitization to the hapten diphenylcyclopropenone (DPC). This TCR was sampled from a woman aged 18 to 35 with alopecia areata. Some clones in this sample may be carry-over from other donors' samples. The chain recombines TRBV7-9 with TRBJ2-4; tentative D call: TRBD1 (5 bases). CDR3: CASSSVRQKKNIQYF. Written as DNA, the CDR3 is TGTGCCAGCAGCTCTGTTAGACAGAAGAAAAACATTCAGTACTTC.